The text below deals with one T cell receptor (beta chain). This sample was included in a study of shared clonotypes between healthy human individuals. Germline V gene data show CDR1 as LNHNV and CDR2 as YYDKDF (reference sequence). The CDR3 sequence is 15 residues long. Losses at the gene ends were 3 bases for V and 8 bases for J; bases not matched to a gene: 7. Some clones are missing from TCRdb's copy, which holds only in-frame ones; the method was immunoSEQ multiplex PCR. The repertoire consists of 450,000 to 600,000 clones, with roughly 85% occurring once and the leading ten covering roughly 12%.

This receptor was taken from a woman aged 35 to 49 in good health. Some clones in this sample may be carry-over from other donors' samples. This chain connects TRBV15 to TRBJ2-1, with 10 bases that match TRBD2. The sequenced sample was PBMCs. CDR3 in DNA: TGTGCCACCAGCAGTGAAGCGGGAGGGCTCGATGAGCAGTTCTTC. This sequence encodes CATSSEAGGLDEQFF.